This T cell receptor beta chain is drawn from a study of shared clonotypes between healthy human individuals. Profiling relied on immunoSEQ multiplex PCR, and the TCRdb table lists in-frame clones only, not all of them. The sample contains 400,000 to 500,000 clones, 60% to 85% of which appear only once. Trimming stripped 1 base from V and 8 bases from J, with 9 bases between. This CDR3 has 12 amino acids. CDR1 is MDHEN, CDR2 SYDVKM, per germline. The sample comprised PBMCs. This sequence joins TRBV28 and TRBJ2-7; D possibly uses TRBD1 or TRBD2 (5 bases each). The source is a woman aged 40 to 50 in good health. Some clones in this sample may be carry-over from other donors' samples. The DNA of the CDR3 is TGTGCCAGCAGTTTATATCGGGGCCAGCAGTACTTC. Protein product: CASSLYRGQQYF.